This TCR beta chain was sequenced in a study of blood T cell repertoires in COVID-19 (dated by TCRdb to the early 2020s). Turning to the overall study: Collaborator samples came from the United States, Italy and Spain and covered acute and convalescent phases of COVID-19. The material from the prospective study consisted of cDNA or gDNA derived from T cells, B-cell-depleted T cells, or PBMCs. The dataset comprised deeply sampled blood TCRbeta repertoires from subjects exposed to, actively infected with, or recovered from COVID-19. The repertoires were released in a freely available public database intended as a resource for research on the immune response to SARS-CoV-2. The samples were drawn from two sources: the first 160 participants of the ongoing ImmuneRACE study, and 1,000 to 1,500 subjects contributed by 6 global collaborators. Sample metadata almost always included a de-identified subject ID, COVID-19 status, age in years and sex. Where HLA class I and class II types were available, the types were taken from metadata supplied by the sample provider, not from assay-based typing.

Collaborating institutions collected whole blood in K2EDTA tubes following their own protocols. For TCRbeta analysis, collaborator samples were shipped as frozen whole blood, as isolated PBMCs, or as DNA extracted from either sample type. TCRbeta CDR3 regions were amplified from genomic DNA by means of the immunoSEQ Assay, a bias-controlled multiplex PCR. Concerning the study's data processing: Nucleated cell counts per sample were estimated from amplification of reference gene primers within the assay. To quantify the absolute abundance of each unique TCRbeta CDR3 rearrangement, sequence reads were collapsed and filtered. For each sample, productive Simpson clonality was calculated as the square root of Simpson's diversity index across productive rearrangements. TCRdb limited this immuneACCESS table to in-frame rearrangements with V and J called. A share of clones is missing; checked studies link under half to unresolved V genes, and the rest is unexplained. V and J calls and clone size are copied from that table; D and trimming were computed from the DNA. The sample table lists tens of thousands of clones, more than 60% of them with a count of one. Roughly 15% of the sample comes from the top ten.

As concerns this clone: The clone's antigen remains unknown. Base-call qualities are not available, and no considerably larger clone is one nucleotide away.

V is shortened by 0 bases, J by 11 bases, and the region joining them spans 19 bases. The CDR3, cysteine through phenylalanine, is 15 amino acids long. The read is trimmed to its CDR3 DNA, 45 bases read in frame from base 1. The germline V gene supplies CDR1 LGHNA and CDR2 YNFKEQ. On the study overall, not on this receptor specifically: The amount of clinical and demographic metadata varied by source and participant and was provided uncurated.

The sequence was collected from an elderly man with active or convalescent COVID-19. The material sequenced was peripheral blood. Recombination joined TRBV4-2 with TRBJ1-1; the D segment cannot be called with confidence. The bases are TGTGCCAGCAGCCAAGATCCCCTAGTCGGCAGAGGTGCTTTCTTT. This encodes CASSQDPLVGRGAFF.